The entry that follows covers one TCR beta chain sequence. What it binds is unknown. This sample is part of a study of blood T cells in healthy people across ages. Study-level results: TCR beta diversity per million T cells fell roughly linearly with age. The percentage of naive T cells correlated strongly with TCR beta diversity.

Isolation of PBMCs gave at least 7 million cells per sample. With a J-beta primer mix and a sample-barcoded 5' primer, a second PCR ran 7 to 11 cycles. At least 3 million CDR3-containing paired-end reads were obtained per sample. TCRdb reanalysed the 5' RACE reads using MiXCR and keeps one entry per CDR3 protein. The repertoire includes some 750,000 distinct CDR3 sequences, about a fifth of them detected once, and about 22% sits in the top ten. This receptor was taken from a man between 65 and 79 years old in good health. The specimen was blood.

The CDR3 is CSAWDGESSYNEQFF. CDR3 in DNA: TGCAGTGCTTGGGACGGTGAAAGCTCCTACAATGAGCAGTTCTTC. The J gene is TRBJ2-1, the V gene TRBV20-1; D is possibly TRBD1 or TRBD2 (5 bases each). V gave up 5 bases and J gave up 0 bases, with 14 bases separating them. This CDR3 has 15 amino acids. CDR1 DFQATT and CDR2 SNEGSKA come from the germline V gene (reference sequence).